Listed here are 20 T cell receptor beta chains from one sample, sequenced in a study of blood T cell repertoires in COVID-19. Clones were read by immunoSEQ multiplex PCR, and TCRdb kept only the in-frame ones, dropping some. Seen here are 250,000 to 400,000 clones, about nine tenths observed once, and the top ten hold 1%. The sample was peripheral blood. Receptors were obtained from a man in his fifties with active or convalescent COVID-19.

This sequence joins TRBV27 and TRBJ2-5; a possible D gene is TRBD2 (6 bases). Trimming removed 2 bases from V and 2 bases from J, with 12 bases in between. This CDR3 region has 15 residues. Looked up from germline, CDR1 is MNHEY and CDR2 is SMNVEV (reference sequence). The CDR3 DNA reads as TGTGCCAGCAGTTTACAGGCGGGGCTACAAGAGACCCAGTACTTC. This gives the protein CASSLQAGLQETQYF.

The chain combines TRBV19 with TRBJ1-2; no definite D call. The germline V gene encodes CDR1 LNHDA and CDR2 SQIVND (reference sequence). Deletions cut 4 bases from V and 2 bases from J, with 8 bases between. The CDR3 covers 13 residues. The CDR3 DNA reads TGTGCCAGTAGTAACAGAGCAAACTATGGCTACACCTTC. This gives the protein CASSNRANYGYTF.

The table lists this clone with a count of one. The chain joins TRBV7-8 to TRBJ2-7; TRBD1 matches at 10 bases. CDR1 and CDR2 from the germline V gene are SGHVS and FQNEAQ. V lost 4 bases, J lost 3 bases, and 6 bases stayed unmatched. CDR3 length: 15 residues. DNA of the CDR3: TGTGCCAGCAGCTCCTCCGGGACAGGGGTCTACGAGCAGTACTTC. Translated: CASSSSGTGVYEQYF.

The genes are TRBV5-5 and TRBJ1-1, with no clear D. Germline lookup yields CDR1 SGHKS and CDR2 YYEKEE (reference sequence). The germline V and J ends were trimmed by 1 base and 3 bases, with 13 bases remaining between them. The CDR3 has 15 residues. CDR3 sequence reads: CASSLKVAGDTEAFF. The CDR3 DNA reads TGTGCCAGCAGCTTGAAGGTGGCAGGCGACACTGAAGCTTTCTTT.

This chain links TRBV19 with TRBJ1-6, with D perhaps matching TRBD1 (6 bases). The CDR3 runs to 12 residues. CDR1 and CDR2 from the germline V gene are LNHDA and SQIVND (reference sequence). V was shortened by 7 bases and J by 8 bases, with 9 bases between the two germline ends. In nucleotides, the CDR3 is TGTGCCAGTATGGGGGCGGATTCACCCCTCCACTTT. Amino acid sequence: CASMGADSPLHF.

The chain combines TRBV7-2 with TRBJ1-5, with 9 bases identical to TRBD1. V lost 6 bases and J lost 5; bases outside the gene matches: 5. Germline values: CDR1 SGHTA, CDR2 FQGNSA. The CDR3 is 14 residues long. CDR3 sequence reads: CASSTGQGHQPQHF. CDR3 DNA sequence: TGTGCCAGCAGTACGGGACAGGGCCATCAGCCCCAGCATTTT.

This rearrangement joins TRBV9 to TRBJ1-1; D ambiguous. Germline V gene sequence: CDR1 SGDLS, CDR2 YYNGEE. Between the trimmed V and J ends, which lost 4 bases and 1 base, there was a span of 14 bases. The CDR3 is 15 amino acids. CDR3 DNA: TGTGCCAGCAGCCCACCGGACGGAGGGAACACTGAAGCTTTCTTT. Its protein product is CASSPPDGGNTEAFF.

With respect to this clone: Other DNA sequences in this sample translate to the same CDR3. The V and J genes are TRBV2 and TRBJ2-7; tentatively, D is TRBD2 (5 bases). Trimming shortened V by 3 bases and J by 4 bases, and 10 bases separated the two germline ends. The CDR3 is 13 residues long. Germline lookup yields CDR1 SNHLY and CDR2 FYNNEI. The CDR3: CASSEGGWYEQYF. The CDR3 coding sequence is TGTGCCAGCAGTGAGGGCGGGTGGTACGAGCAGTACTTC.

This chain joins TRBV24-1 and TRBJ1-1; 7 nucleotides match TRBD1. Losses at the gene ends were 3 bases for V and 3 bases for J; bases not matched to a gene: 6. Germline lookup yields CDR1 KGHDR and CDR2 SFDVKD. This CDR3 contains 15 residues. CDR3 sequence: CATSDPNRGDTEAFF. The CDR3 DNA reads TGTGCCACCAGTGATCCAAACAGGGGAGACACTGAAGCTTTCTTT.

The chain joins TRBV7-3 to TRBJ2-7; tentative D call: TRBD2 (6 bases). The CDR3 has 13 amino acids. Germline V lookup: CDR1 SGHTA, CDR2 FQGTGA. Trimming cost V 6 bases and J 6 bases, with 15 bases left between them. CDR3 region: CASSPGLISEQYF. The DNA of the CDR3 is TGTGCCAGCAGTCCCGGACTAATCTCCGAGCAGTACTTC.

The J gene is TRBJ2-7, the V gene TRBV19; 10 bases are shared with TRBD1. The CDR3 loop spans 14 amino acids. Germline V gives CDR1 LNHDA, CDR2 SQIVND (reference sequence). Losses at the gene ends were 4 bases for V and 6 bases for J; bases not matched to a gene: 6. The DNA for the CDR3 is TGTGCCAGTAGTAATAGGGACAGGGGTTTCGAGCAGTACTTC. It codes for CASSNRDRGFEQYF.

J is TRBJ2-1 and V is TRBV20-1; 9 bases line up with TRBD2. The V gene end was trimmed by 3 bases and the J gene end by 3 bases; junction bases not matched to a gene: 6. The germline CDR1 and CDR2 sequences are DFQATT and SNEGSKA (reference sequence). The CDR3 loop spans 15 amino acids. The CDR3 sequence is CSASPAGGVYNEQFF. Here the CDR3 DNA reads TGCAGTGCTAGTCCAGCGGGAGGAGTCTACAATGAGCAGTTCTTC.

V is TRBV5-1 and J is TRBJ1-1, with no clear D. V was clipped by 4 bases and J by 5 bases, with 15 bases between them. Germline V gives CDR1 SGHRS, CDR2 YFSETQ. The CDR3 totals 14 residues. The CDR3 region is CASSLSGVGTEAFF. The CDR3 DNA follows: TGCGCCAGCAGCCTATCCGGGGTGGGAACTGAAGCTTTCTTT.

The chain links TRBV5-5 to TRBJ1-2; D not certain. The V gene lost 0 bases and the J gene lost 3 bases, with 6 bases spanning the gap. This CDR3 has 13 amino acids. CDR1 is SGHKS and CDR2 is YYEKEE in the germline V gene (reference sequence). In DNA form, the CDR3 reads TGTGCCAGCAGCTTGGACACCGACTATGGCTACACCTTC. This gives the protein CASSLDTDYGYTF. Combining the CDR3 with reference TRBV5-5 and TRBJ1-2 gives the whole variable domain DAGVTQSPTHLIKTRGQQVTLRCSPISGHKSVSWYQQVLGQGPQFIFQYYEKEERGRGNFPDRFSARQFPNYSSELNVNALLLGDSALYLCASSLDTDYGYTFGSGTRLTVV.

This sequence joins TRBV30 and TRBJ1-2, with 7 positions matching TRBD1. The CDR3 totals 12 residues. The V and J ends lost 5 bases and 2 bases, in that order; junction bases with no gene match: 2. CDR1 and CDR2 from the germline V gene are GTSNPN and SVGIG (reference sequence). CDR3 nucleotides: TGTGCCTGGGCACAGGGGAACTATGGCTACACCTTC. Amino acid sequence: CAWAQGNYGYTF.

This clone was observed a few times. The chain uses TRBV2 and TRBJ1-1; 7 bases agree with TRBD1. The CDR3 loop spans 12 amino acids. The trim removed 4 bases at V and 10 bases at J, leaving 6 bases unmatched. Germline CDR1 reads SNHLY; CDR2 reads FYNNEI. The CDR3 region is CASSVGGTVAFF. For the CDR3, the DNA is TGTGCCAGCAGTGTAGGAGGGACAGTAGCTTTCTTT.

V is TRBV6-5 and J is TRBJ1-2, with TRBD1 as a possible D gene (5 bases). Germline CDR1 and CDR2: MNHEY and SVGAGI. V was trimmed by 0 bases and J by 2 bases, leaving 13 bases between them. This CDR3 comprises 16 residues. CDR3 sequence: CASSYSALGGNYGYTF. DNA for the CDR3: TGTGCCAGCAGTTACTCCGCCCTGGGGGGAAACTATGGCTACACCTTC.

The chain has TRBV19 and TRBJ1-5, with a tentative D call TRBD1 (6 bases). This CDR3 contains 15 residues. Germline values: CDR1 LNHDA, CDR2 SQIVND (reference sequence). Trimming pared 7 bases from V and 4 bases from J, leaving 17 bases between. CDR3 in DNA: TGTGCCAGTAAATCGACAGGCCCTTCTAATCAGCCCCAGCATTTT. As protein: CASKSTGPSNQPQHF.

The chain links TRBV28 to TRBJ1-1, with TRBD1 matching 9 bases. Trimming at V came to 7 bases and at J to 5 bases, leaving 11 bases not matched to a gene. Per germline, CDR1 MDHEN and CDR2 SYDVKM. The length of the CDR3 is 15 residues. CDR3 DNA: TGTGCCAGCAACCCTATGGGACAGGGTTGGACTGAAGCTTTCTTT. This sequence encodes CASNPMGQGWTEAFF.

The rearrangement links TRBV7-9 to TRBJ1-5; weak D call: TRBD1 (5 bases). The CDR3 totals 15 residues. Trimming cost V 5 bases and J 4 bases, with 15 bases left between them. Germline CDR1 and CDR2: SEHNR and FQNEAQ (reference sequence). The CDR3 here is CASSSSDRPNQPQHF. The CDR3, as DNA: TGTGCCAGCAGCAGTAGTGACAGACCGAATCAGCCCCAGCATTTT.